This T cell receptor (beta chain) stems from a study of blood T cell repertoires in COVID-19. Trimming took off 0 bases at V and 4 bases at J, with 7 bases between the two ends. Germline V gene data show CDR1 as SGHRS and CDR2 as YFSETQ. This CDR3 has 13 residues. The repertoire was sequenced with immunoSEQ multiplex PCR; TCRdb's copy has only in-frame clones and lacks some. The sample shows 120,000 or so clones, around 63% of them seen only once. This clone was observed once. This chain links TRBV5-1 with TRBJ2-5; D remains unclear. This TCR came from a woman in her 70s with acute or convalescent COVID-19. Sequencing was done on a sample of peripheral blood. The CDR3 DNA reads TGCGCCAGCAGCTTGGATTCCCTAGAGACCCAGTACTTC. As protein: CASSLDSLETQYF.